These T cell receptor beta chains were read from a single sample in a study of shared clonotypes between healthy human individuals. Profiling relied on immunoSEQ multiplex PCR, and the TCRdb table lists in-frame clones only, not all of them. The sample shows about 1.5 million clones, more than 95% of them seen only once. The sequencing input was naive CD4+ T cells sorted from blood. Source of these receptors: a man aged 25 to 40 in good health. Both conserved end residues are part of each CDR3. Fields, in order: CDR3 protein, CDR3 DNA, V gene, D gene, J gene. The D gene is left open where the match is weak.

CDR3aa: CATSRDQGGYNYGYTF
CDR3nt: TGTGCCACCAGCAGAGATCAGGGGGGTTACAACTATGGCTACACCTTC
v_gene: TRBV15
d_gene: TRBD1
j_gene: TRBJ1-2

CDR3aa: CASSILAGYNEQFF
CDR3nt: TGTGCCAGCAGCATTCTAGCGGGGTACAATGAGCAGTTCTTC
v_gene: TRBV7-6
d_gene: TRBD2
j_gene: TRBJ2-1

CDR3aa: CASSTHPRGFEQYF
CDR3nt: TGCGCCAGCAGCACCCACCCCCGGGGTTTCGAGCAGTACTTC
v_gene: TRBV5-1
d_gene: .
j_gene: TRBJ2-7

CDR3aa: CASSEETGYQETQYF
CDR3nt: TGTGCCAGCAGTGAAGAGACGGGGTACCAAGAGACCCAGTACTTC
v_gene: TRBV2
d_gene: .
j_gene: TRBJ2-5

CDR3aa: CASSLGTSGRFHEQYF
CDR3nt: TGCGCCAGCAGCTTGGGGACTAGCGGGAGATTCCACGAGCAGTACTTC
v_gene: TRBV5-1
d_gene: TRBD2
j_gene: TRBJ2-7

CDR3aa: CASSTLSNTEAFF
CDR3nt: TGTGCCAGCAGCACCCTCTCGAACACTGAAGCTTTCTTT
v_gene: TRBV9
d_gene: .
j_gene: TRBJ1-1

CDR3aa: CASSISGGYTF
CDR3nt: TGTGCCAGTAGTATATCTGGAGGCTACACCTTC
v_gene: TRBV19
d_gene: .
j_gene: TRBJ1-2

CDR3aa: CASSFFQGPGYEQYF
CDR3nt: TGTGCCAGCAGTTTCTTTCAGGGTCCAGGGTACGAGCAGTACTTC
v_gene: TRBV28
d_gene: .
j_gene: TRBJ2-7

CDR3aa: CASKRADYRYQETQYF
CDR3nt: TGTGCCAGCAAACGAGCGGACTACCGGTACCAAGAGACCCAGTACTTC
v_gene: TRBV7-6
d_gene: .
j_gene: TRBJ2-5

CDR3aa: CASSMDRRDHGYTF
CDR3nt: TGTGCCAGCAGCATGGACAGGAGGGACCATGGCTACACCTTC
v_gene: TRBV5-4
d_gene: TRBD1
j_gene: TRBJ1-2

CDR3aa: CASSLFSGLGETQYF
CDR3nt: TGTGCCAGCAGTTTATTTAGCGGACTCGGGGAGACCCAGTACTTC
v_gene: TRBV7-3
d_gene: .
j_gene: TRBJ2-5

CDR3aa: CAISEFGQGAPFGYEQYF
CDR3nt: TGTGCCATCAGTGAGTTTGGACAGGGGGCGCCGTTCGGCTACGAGCAGTACTTC
v_gene: TRBV10-3
d_gene: TRBD1
j_gene: TRBJ2-7

CDR3aa: CASSFVRGRSGANVLTF
CDR3nt: TGTGCCAGCAGCTTCGTTAGGGGAAGGTCTGGGGCCAACGTCCTGACTTTC
v_gene: TRBV11-2
d_gene: .
j_gene: TRBJ2-6

CDR3aa: CSAVKTDTQYF
CDR3nt: TGCAGTGCCGTAAAAACTGATACGCAGTATTTT
v_gene: TRBV20-1
d_gene: .
j_gene: TRBJ2-3

CDR3aa: CASRASGRANEQFF
CDR3nt: TGTGCCAGCAGAGCTAGCGGGAGGGCCAATGAGCAGTTCTTC
v_gene: TRBV6-5
d_gene: TRBD2
j_gene: TRBJ2-1